The present entry profiles one T cell receptor beta chain with its context. Its antigen is still unknown. At one boundary the junction diverges from the germline segment, which might be a read error. The data originate from a study of blood T cells in healthy people across ages. Study-wide context: The capture of about one barcoded beta molecule per two T cells was achieved by template switching.

CDR3 length: 15 residues. Germline values: CDR1 MNHEY, CDR2 SMNVEV (reference sequence). Study observations and caveats: A greater number of naive CD4+ cells and higher diversity distinguished long-lived donors from aged donors.

With a J-beta primer mix and a sample-barcoded 5' primer, a second PCR ran about 7 to 11 cycles. Each CDR3 protein gets one entry after TCRdb re-called the 5' RACE reads with MiXCR. The repertoire consists of some 1.1 million distinct CDR3 sequences, with less than 45% occurring once and the leading ten covering approximately 14%. The clonotype originates from a man between 18 and 29 years old in good health. The sample was blood. The V call is TRBV27, the J call TRBJ2-7; perhaps TRBD2 as D (6 bases). The CDR3 DNA follows: TGTGCCAGCAGTTTCGGTATAGAACTGGCTCGGGAGCTGTACTTC. The encoded protein is CASSFGIELARELYF.